This T cell receptor (beta chain) was sequenced in a study of T cell responses to AZD1222 COVID-19 vaccine listed by TCRdb under 2021. About the investigation overall: AZD1222 recipients given second doses at about 4 weeks or at about 12 weeks were pooled, since spike-specific TCR depth and breadth were not found to differ between the two schedules. A total of 230 to 250 trial participants underwent TCR sequencing, of whom some 210 received two doses of AZD1222 and about 25 received two doses of the MenACWY control vaccine. Trial participants were enrolled by age into 18-55, 56-69 and 70-plus year subgroups, with roughly 160, 29 and 62 TCR-sequenced participants respectively.

The germline V and J ends show losses of 3 bases and 8 bases respectively, and no gene match explains 5 bases of the junction. The CDR3, cysteine through phenylalanine, is 13 amino acids long. Just the 39-base CDR3 DNA is kept, in frame starting at base 1. CDR1 and CDR2 were assigned from the germline V gene as MRHNA and SNTAGT. Notes on this clone: Its recognized antigen is unknown. Per-base qualities were not stored, and no clone one base away is much larger.

Broad study findings and their caveats: Most participants were white British and females outnumbered males, and the authors suggested that clonal diversity may have been underestimated. Nearly half of unique spike-specific TCRs reportedly recognized epitopes outside regions mutated in the B.1.351 and B.1.1.7 variants. Only five or six AZD1222 recipients were SARS-CoV-2 seropositive at baseline, limiting conclusions about previously exposed vaccinees. After two AZD1222 doses, both the breadth and the depth of spike-specific TCRs were significantly higher than at day 0 and than in MenACWY recipients. The 56-69-year group was small, and its depth increase did not reach significance, likely because of low power. CD4 TCRs associated with the vaccine covered the entire spike protein, and the dominant responses were in regions 160-218 and 743-854. Because no samples from the day 14 peak response were available, repertoires could be characterized only after the peak T cell response.

This specimen's time point label, per the study, means: baseline before first vaccination. Vaccinee samples came from UK trials COV001 and COV002, including a single-blind randomized controlled phase 2/3 trial of AZD1222 (ChAdOx1 nCoV-19) in healthy adults. For TCRbeta chain sequencing, PBMC samples were collected from trial participants at day 0 and at day 28 after the second dose. The CDR3 regions of human TCRbeta chains were analyzed by immunosequencing. Regarding the original processing steps: Repertoire TCRs were checked for matches against a reference library of SARS-CoV-2-specific TCRs that had been generated using the MIRA antigen-specificity platform. Breadth was defined as the fraction of unique TCRs that were SARS-CoV-2-associated. Depth was defined as the fraction of total T cells that were SARS-CoV-2-associated. Using the MIRA data, each spike-specific TCR was mapped to the spike region that the TCR reacts to and placed in a CD4 or CD8 class. Log10-transformed breadth and depth values were compared by one-way ANOVA with Sidak's multiple comparisons tests. The immuneACCESS repertoire file appears here via TCRdb, limited to in-frame rearrangements. These files lack a portion of the clones; in checked studies, under half of the deficit traces to unresolved V genes, and the cause of the others is not known. For V, J and clone size, that table is used; D and trimming come from the DNA. The sample table holds 65,000 to 90,000 clones, of which 70% to 90% were seen once. The top ten clonotypes cover around 21% of the sample.

The chain couples TRBV6-4 to TRBJ2-3; 7 nucleotides in the junction match TRBD2. The specimen comprised peripheral blood, sampled on day 0 of AZD1222 vaccination. The TCR originated in an adult in good health. The base sequence is TGTGCCAGCAGTGAGGGAGCGGGGCTTACGCAGTATTTT. This yields the protein CASSEGAGLTQYF.